The 19 T cell receptor beta chains reported below all come from one sample, sequenced in a study of blood T cell repertoires in COVID-19 (dated by TCRdb to about 2020). The library was obtained by the immunoSEQ multiplex PCR assay. Entries here come from immuneACCESS through TCRdb and include only in-frame sequences with V and J called. Some clones fail to appear in such tables; in the studies checked, an unresolved V gene covers under half of the shortfall, and the cause of the remainder is unknown. This sample holds more than 200,000 clones; under 90% were observed only once. The ten largest clones add up to around 4.2% of the sample. Sequencing was done on a sample of peripheral blood. These receptors were collected from a man aged 60-69 years with acute or convalescent COVID-19.

The V gene is TRBV7-2, the J gene TRBJ2-1; D gene ambiguous. Germline CDR1 SGHTA, CDR2 FQGNSA. Trimming cost V 3 bases and J 6 bases, with 12 bases left between them. The CDR3 has 14 residues. CDR3 protein: CASSFRKASNEQFF. CDR3 in DNA: TGTGCCAGCAGCTTCAGGAAAGCTTCCAATGAGCAGTTCTTC.

The chain links TRBV5-1 to TRBJ1-4; possibly TRBD1 for D (6 bases). The CDR3 runs to 16 residues. V lost 0 bases to trimming and J lost 4 bases, with 13 bases between them. Germline loops: CDR1 SGHRS, CDR2 YFSETQ. CDR3 sequence (DNA): TGCGCCAGCAGCTTGGCCCAGACAGGCCTTAATGAAAAACTGTTTTTT. Translating it yields CASSLAQTGLNEKLFF.

The rearrangement links TRBV7-8 to TRBJ1-6; the match to TRBD1 covers 10 bases. Germline V gives CDR1 SGHVS, CDR2 FQNEAQ. The CDR3 runs to 16 residues. V trimming: 5 bases; J trimming: 7 bases; junction bases outside the gene matches: 8. The CDR3 sequence is CASSTTVGQGNSPLHF. The CDR3 coding sequence is TGTGCCAGCAGCACAACGGTGGGACAGGGGAATTCACCCCTCCACTTT. The full variable domain, its missing parts supplied by reference TRBV7-8 and TRBJ1-6, is GAGVSQSPRYKVAKRGQDVALRCDPISGHVSLFWYQQALGQGPEFLTYFQNEAQLDKSGLPSDRFFAERPEGSVSTLKIQRTQQEDSAVYLCASSTTVGQGNSPLHFGNGTRLTVT.

The chain recombines TRBV30 with TRBJ2-5, with a tentative D call TRBD2 (6 bases). The CDR3 sequence is 14 residues long. Trimming shortened V by 1 base and J by 5 bases, and 14 bases separated the two germline ends. The V gene's germline CDR1 is GTSNPN and CDR2 SVGIG (reference sequence). Here the CDR3 reads CAWSGTPEGETQYF. DNA of the CDR3: TGTGCCTGGAGTGGGACCCCGGAGGGGGAGACCCAGTACTTC.

The V call is TRBV28, the J call TRBJ1-5; 9 nucleotides match TRBD1. CDR3 length: 17 amino acids. Germline V gene sequence: CDR1 MDHEN, CDR2 SYDVKM. Germline trimming cut 5 bases from V and 2 bases from J; bases unmatched to any gene: 10. The CDR3 protein is CASSTGGAGGRNQPQHF. The CDR3 DNA is TGTGCCAGCAGTACAGGGGGCGCGGGGGGTCGCAATCAGCCCCAGCATTTT.

V is TRBV4-1 and J is TRBJ1-4; D is uncertain. The germline gives CDR1 MGHRA, CDR2 YSYEKL. The CDR3 is made up of 15 amino acids. The ends were cut back, 4 bases at V and 8 bases at J, with 17 bases in the middle. CDR3 sequence (DNA): TGCGCCAGCAGCCCAATGGCCATCGCTAGGGAAAAACTGTTTTTT. As protein: CASSPMAIAREKLFF.

V usage is TRBV7-2 and J usage is TRBJ2-7; 10 bases match TRBD2. The CDR3 extends over 17 amino acids. Germline assignment: CDR1 SGHTA and CDR2 FQGNSA. V gave up 1 base and J gave up 6 bases; unmatched junction bases: 12. The CDR3 spells CASSLGASGRNRVEQYF. The CDR3 coding sequence is TGTGCCAGCAGCTTAGGAGCTAGCGGGAGAAATCGAGTCGAGCAGTACTTC.

This clone was observed a single time. The J gene is TRBJ1-2, the V gene TRBV6-6; 7 positions agree with TRBD1. The CDR3 contains 14 residues. V lost 6 bases, J lost 0 bases, and 4 bases stayed unmatched. Germline lookup yields CDR1 MNHNY and CDR2 SVGAGI (reference sequence). DNA of the CDR3: TGTGCCAGCAGCCTGACAGGGACTAACTATGGCTACACCTTC. It translates to CASSLTGTNYGYTF.

CDR3 bases: TGTGCCAGCATTGGACAGGGCGATTCACCCCTCCACTTT. It encodes CASIGQGDSPLHF. The V call is TRBV6-5, the J call TRBJ1-6; 8 bases are shared with TRBD1. The CDR3 is 13 amino acids. J lost 8 bases, V lost 7 bases, and 4 bases had no gene match. The germline V gene encodes CDR1 MNHEY and CDR2 SVGAGI.

V is TRBV9 and J is TRBJ2-1, with 10 bases identical to TRBD2. The CDR3 is 16 amino acids. J lost 3 bases, V lost 4 bases, and 7 bases had no gene match. Per the germline V gene, CDR1 is SGDLS and CDR2 is YYNGEE. Here the CDR3 reads CASSPHRTSGYNEQFF. The DNA of the CDR3 is TGTGCCAGCAGCCCTCACAGGACTAGCGGCTACAATGAGCAGTTCTTC. The full variable domain, completed using reference TRBV9 and TRBJ2-1, is DSGVTQTPKHLITATGQRVTLRCSPRSGDLSVYWYQQSLDQGLQFLIQYYNGEERAKGNILERFSAQQFPDLHSELNLSSLELGDSALYFCASSPHRTSGYNEQFFGPGTRLTVL.

This clone was counted a few times. This rearrangement joins TRBV7-3 to TRBJ2-3, with 8 bases lining up with TRBD2. J was trimmed by 5 bases and V by 2 bases; bases with no gene match: 3. CDR1 and CDR2 (germline): SGHTA, FQGTGA. This CDR3 region has 14 residues. The CDR3 region has the DNA TGTGCCAGCAGCTTAGGACTAGCCGGAGATACGCAGTATTTT. Translating it yields CASSLGLAGDTQYF. Full variable domain (outside the CDR3, taken from reference TRBV7-3 and TRBJ2-3): GAGVSQTPSNKVTEKGKYVELRCDPISGHTALYWYRQSLGQGPEFLIYFQGTGAADDSGLPNDRFFAVRPEGSVSTLKIQRTERGDSAVYLCASSLGLAGDTQYFGPGTRLTVL.

The CDR3 reads CASSSRPGLGVYNEQFF. CDR3 sequence (DNA): TGTGCCAGCAGCTCCCGACCGGGACTAGGGGTCTACAATGAGCAGTTCTTC. The chain joins TRBV7-3 to TRBJ2-1, with 8 nucleotides matching TRBD2. The CDR3 spans 17 residues. CDR1 is SGHTA and CDR2 is FQGTGA in the germline V gene. The V and J ends lost 4 bases and 3 bases, in that order; junction bases with no gene match: 11.

The chain carries TRBV6-5 and TRBJ2-2; TRBD2 matches 9 bases. Germline-derived CDR1 and CDR2 are MNHEY and SVGAGI. V lost 4 bases to trimming and J lost 4 bases; unmatched junction nucleotides: 4. The CDR3 runs to 15 residues. CDR3: CASSLAGAGTGELFF. CDR3 sequence (DNA): TGTGCCAGCAGTTTAGCGGGAGCAGGCACCGGGGAGCTGTTTTTT.

J is TRBJ2-7 and V is TRBV5-1, with D possibly being TRBD2 (6 bases). The length of the CDR3 is 16 residues. Germline CDR1 reads SGHRS; CDR2 reads YFSETQ. The germline V and J ends were trimmed by 6 bases and 2 bases, with 21 bases remaining between them. The CDR3 sequence: CASTLGYGRLAYEQYF. CDR3 nucleotides: TGCGCCAGCACTTTGGGCTATGGGAGACTAGCCTACGAGCAGTACTTC.

This clone was detected many times. The J gene is TRBJ2-3, the V gene TRBV9; 9 positions match TRBD1. The V segment lost 2 bases and the J segment 2 bases; nucleotides outside the gene matches: 15. Germline CDR1 reads SGDLS; CDR2 reads YYNGEE. The CDR3 is 19 amino acids. CDR3 bases: TGTGCCAGCAGCGTGACTACAGGGGGCGCTTTCGCCTACACAGATACGCAGTATTTT. This codes for CASSVTTGGAFAYTDTQYF.

This clone is a singleton in its sample. V is TRBV20-1 and J is TRBJ2-5; D not resolved. Germline CDR1 and CDR2: DFQATT and SNEGSKA (reference sequence). The V and J ends lost 4 bases and 2 bases respectively, with 5 bases between them. The CDR3 runs to 11 residues. CDR3 amino acids: CSAKLQETQYF. The DNA of the CDR3 is TGCAGTGCTAAGCTACAAGAGACCCAGTACTTC.

The rearrangement uses TRBV11-2 and TRBJ2-1; D might be TRBD2 (6 bases). Trimming took off 0 bases at V and 5 bases at J, with 14 bases between the two ends. The CDR3 sequence is 16 residues long. Germline CDR1 SGHAT, CDR2 FQNNGV. The DNA of the CDR3 is TGTGCCAGCAGCTTAGAACAGGCGGGACGCCACAATGAGCAGTTCTTC. This sequence encodes CASSLEQAGRHNEQFF.

This chain uses TRBV7-9 with TRBJ2-5, with 11 bases matching TRBD2. V trimming: 2 bases; J trimming: 2 bases; junction bases outside the gene matches: 7. The germline gives CDR1 SEHNR, CDR2 FQNEAQ (reference sequence). The CDR3 has 17 residues. CDR3 sequence reads: CASSLPSGGPDQETQYF. Written as DNA, the CDR3 is TGTGCCAGCAGCTTACCTAGCGGGGGGCCCGATCAAGAGACCCAGTACTTC.

This clone has more than one count but fewer than ten. The chain combines TRBV5-4 with TRBJ2-1; 7 bases agree with TRBD1. The CDR3 has 15 residues. With 1 base clipped from V and 3 bases from J, the junction kept 4 bases outside the gene matches. Looked up from germline, CDR1 is SGHNT and CDR2 is YYREEE (reference sequence). DNA of the CDR3: TGTGCCAGCAGCTTGCCGGGACAGCACTACAATGAGCAGTTCTTC. The encoded protein is CASSLPGQHYNEQFF.